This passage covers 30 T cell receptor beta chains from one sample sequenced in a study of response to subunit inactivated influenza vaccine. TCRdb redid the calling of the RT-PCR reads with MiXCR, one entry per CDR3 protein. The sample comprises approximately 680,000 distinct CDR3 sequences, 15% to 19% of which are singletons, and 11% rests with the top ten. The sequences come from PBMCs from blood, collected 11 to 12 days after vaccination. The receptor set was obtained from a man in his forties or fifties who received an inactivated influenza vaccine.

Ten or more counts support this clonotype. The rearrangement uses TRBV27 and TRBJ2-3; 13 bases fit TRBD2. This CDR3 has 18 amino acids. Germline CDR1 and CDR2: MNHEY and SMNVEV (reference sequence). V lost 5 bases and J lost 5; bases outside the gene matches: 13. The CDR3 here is CASSPSRGLAGVGDTQYF. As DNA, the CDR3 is TGTGCCAGCAGTCCCTCGAGAGGACTAGCGGGAGTCGGAGATACGCAGTATTTT.

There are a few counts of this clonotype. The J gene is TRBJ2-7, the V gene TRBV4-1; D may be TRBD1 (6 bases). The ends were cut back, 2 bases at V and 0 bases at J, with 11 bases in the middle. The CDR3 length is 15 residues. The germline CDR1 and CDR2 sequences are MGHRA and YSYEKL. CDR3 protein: CASSQRTESSYEQYF. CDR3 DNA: TGCGCCAGCAGCCAAAGGACAGAGAGCTCCTACGAGCAGTACTTC.

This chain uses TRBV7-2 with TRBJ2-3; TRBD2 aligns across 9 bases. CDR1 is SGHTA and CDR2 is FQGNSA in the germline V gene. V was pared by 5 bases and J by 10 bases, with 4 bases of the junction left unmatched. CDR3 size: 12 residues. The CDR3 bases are TGTGCCAGCAGCCGTACTAGCGGGCCGCAGTATTTT. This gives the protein CASSRTSGPQYF.

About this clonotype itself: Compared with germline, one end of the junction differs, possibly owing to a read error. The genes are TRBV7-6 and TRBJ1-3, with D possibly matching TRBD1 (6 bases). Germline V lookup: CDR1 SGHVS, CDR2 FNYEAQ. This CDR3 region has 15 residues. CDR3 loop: CASSLVSGEGNTTYF. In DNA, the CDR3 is TGTGCCAGCAGCTTAGTTTCAGGGGAAGGAAACACCACATATTTT.

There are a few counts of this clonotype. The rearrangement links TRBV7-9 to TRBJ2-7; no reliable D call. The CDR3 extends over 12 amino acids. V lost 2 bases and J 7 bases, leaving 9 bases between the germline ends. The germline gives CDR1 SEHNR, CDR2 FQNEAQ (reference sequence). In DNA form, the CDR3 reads TGTGCCAGCAGCTTAAATACGATGGAGCAGTACTTC. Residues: CASSLNTMEQYF.

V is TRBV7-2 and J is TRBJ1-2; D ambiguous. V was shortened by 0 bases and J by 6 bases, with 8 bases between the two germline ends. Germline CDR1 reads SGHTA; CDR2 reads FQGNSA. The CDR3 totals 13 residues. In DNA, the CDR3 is TGTGCCAGCAGCTTAGCCCACACAGATGGCTACACCTTC. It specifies CASSLAHTDGYTF.

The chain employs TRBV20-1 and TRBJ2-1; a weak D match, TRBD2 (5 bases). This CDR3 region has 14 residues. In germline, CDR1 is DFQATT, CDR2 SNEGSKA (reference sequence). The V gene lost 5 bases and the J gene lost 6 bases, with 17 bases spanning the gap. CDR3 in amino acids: CSAERVALSNEQFF. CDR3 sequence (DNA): TGCAGTGCTGAGAGAGTAGCGCTTAGCAATGAGCAGTTCTTC.

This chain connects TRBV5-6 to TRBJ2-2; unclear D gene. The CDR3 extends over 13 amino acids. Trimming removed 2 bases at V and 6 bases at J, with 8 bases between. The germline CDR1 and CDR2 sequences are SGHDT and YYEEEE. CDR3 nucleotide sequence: TGTGCCAGCAGCTTTATTGAGGCCGGGGAGCTGTTTTTT. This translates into CASSFIEAGELFF.

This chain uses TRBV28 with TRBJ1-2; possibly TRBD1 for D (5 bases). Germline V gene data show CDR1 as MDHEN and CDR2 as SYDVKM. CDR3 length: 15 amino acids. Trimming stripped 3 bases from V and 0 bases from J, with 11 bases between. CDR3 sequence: CASSLPQATNYGYTF. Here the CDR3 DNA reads TGTGCCAGCAGTTTGCCACAGGCCACTAACTATGGCTACACCTTC.

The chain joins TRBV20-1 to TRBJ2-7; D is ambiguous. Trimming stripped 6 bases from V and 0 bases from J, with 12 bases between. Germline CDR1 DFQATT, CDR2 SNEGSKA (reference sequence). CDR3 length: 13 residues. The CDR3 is CSATSQYSYEQYF. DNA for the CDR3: TGCAGTGCCACTTCGCAATACTCCTACGAGCAGTACTTC.

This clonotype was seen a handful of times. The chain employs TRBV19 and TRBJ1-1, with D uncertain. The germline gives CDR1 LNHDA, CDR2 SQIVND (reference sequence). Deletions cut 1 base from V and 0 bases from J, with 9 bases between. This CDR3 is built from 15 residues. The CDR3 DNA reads TGTGCCAGTAGTATAGGCGGCGTGGTGAACACTGAAGCTTTCTTT. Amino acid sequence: CASSIGGVVNTEAFF.

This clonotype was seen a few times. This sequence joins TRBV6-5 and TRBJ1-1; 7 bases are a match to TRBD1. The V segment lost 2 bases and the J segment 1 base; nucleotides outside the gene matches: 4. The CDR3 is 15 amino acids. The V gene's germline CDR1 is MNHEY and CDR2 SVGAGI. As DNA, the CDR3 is TGTGCCAGCAGTTACCCCCAGGGGGGGAACACTGAAGCTTTCTTT. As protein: CASSYPQGGNTEAFF.

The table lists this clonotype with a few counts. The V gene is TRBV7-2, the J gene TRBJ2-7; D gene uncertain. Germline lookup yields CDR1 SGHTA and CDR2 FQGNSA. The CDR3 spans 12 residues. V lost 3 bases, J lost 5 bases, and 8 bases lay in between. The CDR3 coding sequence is TGTGCCAGCAGCTTCGAAGGGCACGAGCAGTACTTC. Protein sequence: CASSFEGHEQYF.

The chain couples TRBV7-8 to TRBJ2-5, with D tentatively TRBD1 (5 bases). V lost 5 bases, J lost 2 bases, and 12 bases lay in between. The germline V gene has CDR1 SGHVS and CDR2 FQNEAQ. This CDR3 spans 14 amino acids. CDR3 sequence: CASSRGRTQETQYF. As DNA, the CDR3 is TGTGCCAGCAGCCGAGGACGGACACAAGAGACCCAGTACTTC.

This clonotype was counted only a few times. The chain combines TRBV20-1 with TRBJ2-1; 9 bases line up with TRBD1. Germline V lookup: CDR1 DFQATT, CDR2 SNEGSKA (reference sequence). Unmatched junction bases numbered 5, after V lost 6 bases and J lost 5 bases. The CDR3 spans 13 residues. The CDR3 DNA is TGCAGTGCGCGGGGACAGGGAAACAATGAGCAGTTCTTC. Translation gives CSARGQGNNEQFF.

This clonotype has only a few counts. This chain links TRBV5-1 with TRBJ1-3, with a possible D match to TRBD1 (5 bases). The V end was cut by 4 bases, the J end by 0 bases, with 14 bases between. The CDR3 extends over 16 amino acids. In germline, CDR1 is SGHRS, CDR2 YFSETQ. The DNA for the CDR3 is TGCGCCAGCAGCGGGTCGACAGCTAGCTCTGGAAACACCATATATTTT. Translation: CASSGSTASSGNTIYF.

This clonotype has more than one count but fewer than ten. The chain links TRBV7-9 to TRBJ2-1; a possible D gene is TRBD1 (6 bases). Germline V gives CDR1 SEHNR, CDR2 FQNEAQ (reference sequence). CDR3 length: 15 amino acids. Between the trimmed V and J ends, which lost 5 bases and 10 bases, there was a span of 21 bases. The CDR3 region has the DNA TGTGCCAGCAGCCTCACAGGGATCGTGAGCAACGAGCAGTTCTTC. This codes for CASSLTGIVSNEQFF.

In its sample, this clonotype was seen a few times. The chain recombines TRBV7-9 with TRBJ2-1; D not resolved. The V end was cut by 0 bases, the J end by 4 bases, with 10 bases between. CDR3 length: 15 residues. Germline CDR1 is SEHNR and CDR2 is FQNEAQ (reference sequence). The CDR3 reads CASSLATMMYNEQFF. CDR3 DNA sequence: TGTGCCAGCAGCTTAGCCACCATGATGTACAATGAGCAGTTCTTC.

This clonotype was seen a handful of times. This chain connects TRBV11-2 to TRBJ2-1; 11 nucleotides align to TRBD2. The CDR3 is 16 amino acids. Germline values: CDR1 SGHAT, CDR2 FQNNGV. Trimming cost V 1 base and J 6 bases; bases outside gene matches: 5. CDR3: CASSLALAGAGNEQFF. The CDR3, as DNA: TGTGCCAGCAGCTTAGCACTAGCGGGAGCGGGCAATGAGCAGTTCTTC.

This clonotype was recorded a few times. CDR3 loop: CASSPHIGHLSGELFF. The CDR3 coding sequence is TGTGCCAGCAGTCCACACATAGGACACCTCTCCGGGGAGCTGTTTTTT. The chain recombines TRBV28 with TRBJ2-2, with D perhaps TRBD1 (5 bases). The CDR3 consists of 16 residues. V gave up 5 bases and J gave up 6 bases, with 19 bases separating them. Germline V CDR1 and CDR2: MDHEN, SYDVKM.

CDR3 DNA: TGTGCCAGCAGTTACACACGGGACCACTACAATGAGCAGTTCTTC. This translates into CASSYTRDHYNEQFF. V usage is TRBV6-2 or TRBV6-3 and J usage is TRBJ2-1, with D tentatively TRBD1 or TRBD2 (5 bases each). CDR3 size: 15 residues. The V gene lost 2 bases and the J gene lost 3 bases, with 11 bases spanning the gap. Germline V CDR1 and CDR2: MNHEY, SVGEGT.

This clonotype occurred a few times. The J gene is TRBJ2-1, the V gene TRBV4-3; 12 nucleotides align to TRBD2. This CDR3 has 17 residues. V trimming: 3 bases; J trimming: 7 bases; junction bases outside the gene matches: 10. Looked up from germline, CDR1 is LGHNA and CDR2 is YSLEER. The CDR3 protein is CASSQGLAGLGGNEQFF. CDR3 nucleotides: TGCGCCAGCAGCCAGGGACTAGCGGGCTTGGGGGGAAATGAGCAGTTCTTC.

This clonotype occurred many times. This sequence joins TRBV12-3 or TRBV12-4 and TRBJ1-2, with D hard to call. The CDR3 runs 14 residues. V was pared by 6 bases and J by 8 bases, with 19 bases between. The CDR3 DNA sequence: TGTGCCAGCAGCCCCGGGTGGGGTGGAGGAGGCTACACCTTC. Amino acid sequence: CASSPGWGGGGYTF.

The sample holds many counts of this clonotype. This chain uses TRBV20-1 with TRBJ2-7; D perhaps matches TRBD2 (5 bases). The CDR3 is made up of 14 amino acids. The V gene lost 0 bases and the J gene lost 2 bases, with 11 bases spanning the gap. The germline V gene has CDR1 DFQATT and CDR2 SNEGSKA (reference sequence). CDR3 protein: CSARDLRATYEQYF. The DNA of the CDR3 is TGCAGTGCTAGAGATCTGAGGGCCACCTACGAGCAGTACTTC.

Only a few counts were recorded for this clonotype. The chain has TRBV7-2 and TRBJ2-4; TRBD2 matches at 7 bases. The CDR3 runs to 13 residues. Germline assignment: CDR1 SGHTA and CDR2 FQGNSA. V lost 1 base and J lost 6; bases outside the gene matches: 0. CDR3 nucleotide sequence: TGTGCCAGCAGCTTAGGCGGGAGAAACATTCAGTACTTC. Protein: CASSLGGRNIQYF.

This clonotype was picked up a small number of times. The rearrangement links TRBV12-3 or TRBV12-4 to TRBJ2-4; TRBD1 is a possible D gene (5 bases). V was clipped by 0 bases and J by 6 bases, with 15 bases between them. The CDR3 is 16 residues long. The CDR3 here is CASSLALSPGLNIQYF. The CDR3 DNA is TGTGCCAGCAGTTTAGCGCTTTCGCCAGGGCTAAACATTCAGTACTTC.

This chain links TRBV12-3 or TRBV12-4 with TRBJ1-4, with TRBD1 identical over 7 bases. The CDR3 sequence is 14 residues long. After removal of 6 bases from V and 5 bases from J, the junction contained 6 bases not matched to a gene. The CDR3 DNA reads TGTGCCAGCAGAGCCGGGACAGAAAATGAAAAACTGTTTTTT. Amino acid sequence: CASRAGTENEKLFF.

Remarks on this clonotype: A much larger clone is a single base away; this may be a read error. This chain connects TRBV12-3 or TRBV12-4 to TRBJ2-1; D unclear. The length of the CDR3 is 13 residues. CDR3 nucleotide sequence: TGTGCCAGCAGTCAAGGGTCCTACAATGAGCATTTCTTC. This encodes CASSQGSYNEHFF.

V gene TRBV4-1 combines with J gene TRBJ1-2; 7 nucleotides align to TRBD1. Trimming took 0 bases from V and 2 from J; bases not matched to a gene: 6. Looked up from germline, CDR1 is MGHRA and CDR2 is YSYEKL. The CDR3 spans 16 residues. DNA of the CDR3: TGCGCCAGCAGCCAAGAACAGGGACAGACAAACTATGGCTACACCTTC. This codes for CASSQEQGQTNYGYTF.

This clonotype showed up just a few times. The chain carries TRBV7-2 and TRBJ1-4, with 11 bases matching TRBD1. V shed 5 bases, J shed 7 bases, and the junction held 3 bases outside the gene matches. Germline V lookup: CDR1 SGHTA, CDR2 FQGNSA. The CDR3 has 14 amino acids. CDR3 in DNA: TGTGCCAGCAGCCGGGACAGGGGGAGTGAAAAACTGTTTTTT. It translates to CASSRDRGSEKLFF.